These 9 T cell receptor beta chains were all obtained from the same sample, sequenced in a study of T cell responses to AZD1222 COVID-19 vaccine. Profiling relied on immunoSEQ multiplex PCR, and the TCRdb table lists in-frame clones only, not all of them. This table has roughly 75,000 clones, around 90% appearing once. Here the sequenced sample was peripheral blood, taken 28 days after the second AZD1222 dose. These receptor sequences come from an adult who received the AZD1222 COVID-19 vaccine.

CDR3 bases: TGTGCCAGCTCACCGGGACAGGGAGGGGAAGCTTTCTTT. Its protein product is CASSPGQGGEAFF. The chain recombines TRBV18 with TRBJ1-1, with 9 bases fitting TRBD1. J gave up 8 bases and V 3 bases, and 4 bases lay outside the gene matches. CDR3 length equals 13 residues. Germline V gene data show CDR1 as KGHSH and CDR2 as LQKENI.

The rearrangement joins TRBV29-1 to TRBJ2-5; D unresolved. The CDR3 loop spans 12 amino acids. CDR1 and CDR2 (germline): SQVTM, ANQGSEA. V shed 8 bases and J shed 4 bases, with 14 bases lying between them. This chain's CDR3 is CSSSLGGETQYF. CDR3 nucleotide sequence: TGCAGCTCCAGCCTGGGCGGAGAGACCCAGTACTTC.

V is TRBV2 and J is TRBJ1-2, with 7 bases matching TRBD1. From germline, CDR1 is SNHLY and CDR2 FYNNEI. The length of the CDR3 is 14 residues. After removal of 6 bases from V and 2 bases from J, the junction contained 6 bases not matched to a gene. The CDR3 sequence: CASSPGGSNYGYTF. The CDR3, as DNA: TGTGCCAGCAGCCCAGGGGGGTCAAACTATGGCTACACCTTC.

CDR3 DNA sequence: TGTGCCAGCAGCTTGACCCACCTGAACACTGAAGCTTTCTTT. It translates to CASSLTHLNTEAFF. This chain connects TRBV5-8 to TRBJ1-1; D ambiguous. This CDR3 contains 14 residues. Trimming shortened V by 1 base and J by 0 bases, and 7 bases separated the two germline ends. CDR1 is SGHTS, CDR2 YDEGEE, per germline.

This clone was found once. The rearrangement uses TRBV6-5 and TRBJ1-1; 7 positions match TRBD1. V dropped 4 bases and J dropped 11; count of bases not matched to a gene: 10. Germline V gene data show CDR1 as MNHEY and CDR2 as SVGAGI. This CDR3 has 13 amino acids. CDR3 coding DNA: TGTGCCAGCAGTTGGGCGACAGGGTTGGAGGCTTTCTTT. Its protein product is CASSWATGLEAFF.

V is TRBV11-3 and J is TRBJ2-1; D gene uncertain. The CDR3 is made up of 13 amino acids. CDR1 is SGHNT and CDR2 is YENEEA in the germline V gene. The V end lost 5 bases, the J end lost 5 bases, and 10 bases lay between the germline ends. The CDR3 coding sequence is TGTGCCAGCAGCCTACACACTGACAATGAGCAGTTCTTC. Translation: CASSLHTDNEQFF.

The CDR3 DNA follows: TGTGCCAGCAGCTCGGGGGCCCGGGGGGGCTACAATGAGCAGTTCTTC. It specifies CASSSGARGGYNEQFF. The rearrangement links TRBV5-4 to TRBJ2-1, with 8 bases identical to TRBD2. Losses at the gene ends were 3 bases for V and 3 bases for J; bases not matched to a gene: 8. The CDR3 consists of 16 residues. The V gene's germline CDR1 is SGHNT and CDR2 YYREEE (reference sequence).

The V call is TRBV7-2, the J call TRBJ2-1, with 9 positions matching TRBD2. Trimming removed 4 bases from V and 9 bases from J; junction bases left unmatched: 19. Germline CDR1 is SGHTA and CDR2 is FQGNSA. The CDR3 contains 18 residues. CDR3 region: CASSSRPLLAGAWGEQFF. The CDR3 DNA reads TGTGCCAGCAGCTCCCGCCCCCTACTAGCGGGTGCCTGGGGTGAGCAGTTCTTC.

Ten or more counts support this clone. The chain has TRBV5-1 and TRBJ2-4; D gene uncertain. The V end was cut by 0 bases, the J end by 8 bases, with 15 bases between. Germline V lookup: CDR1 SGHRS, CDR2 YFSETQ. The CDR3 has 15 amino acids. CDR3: CASSLETGSLDIQYF. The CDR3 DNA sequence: TGCGCCAGCAGCTTGGAGACGGGTAGCTTAGACATTCAGTACTTC.